These T cell receptor beta chains were read from a single sample in a study of cytomegalovirus exposure and HLA in healthy donors. Clones were read by immunoSEQ multiplex PCR, and TCRdb kept only the in-frame ones, dropping some. Counted here are some 99,000 clones, around 72% occurring once; the ten biggest clones make up under 2%. The specimen sequenced was PBMCs. All receptors come from a male donor in good health and CMV-seronegative. Both conserved end residues are part of each CDR3. A D gene is named only where the DNA matches it firmly. Some rows mark clone size as missing; the rest say once, few, many or name a class of expanded clone.

j_gene,v_gene,abundance,d_gene,CDR3nt,CDR3aa
TRBJ1-1,TRBV11-2,.,TRBD1,TGTGCCAGCAGCCCAGAACAGGGGGTAATCACTGAAGCTTTCTTT,CASSPEQGVITEAFF
TRBJ2-7,TRBV30,few,TRBD1,TGTGCCTGGAGTGTACTCCCAGGGGGAGATGACGAGCAGTACTTC,CAWSVLPGGDDEQYF
TRBJ2-5,TRBV4-1,.,TRBD2,TGCGCCAGCAGCGTCGGTAGCGGGTCAGGGAGGGAGACCCAGTACTTC,CASSVGSGSGRETQYF
TRBJ2-7,TRBV25-1,.,.,TGTGCCAGCAGTGAAACGCGGCAGAGCTCCTACGAGCAGTACTTC,CASSETRQSSYEQYF
TRBJ2-7,TRBV6-5,few,.,TGTGCCAGCAGTTACGGGGGACACTACGAGCAGTACTTC,CASSYGGHYEQYF
TRBJ1-5,TRBV5-4,few,TRBD1,TGTGCCAGCAGCCCCGGGACAGGGCGAAACCAGCCCCAGCATTTT,CASSPGTGRNQPQHF
TRBJ1-5,TRBV6-1,.,.,TGTGCCTCAAGGGGGAATCAGCCCCAGCATTTT,CASRGNQPQHF
TRBJ2-7,TRBV5-1,.,.,TGCGCCAGCAGCTTGGGACGGGGTCCCTACGAGCAGTACTTC,CASSLGRGPYEQYF
TRBJ2-1,TRBV18,.,.,TGTGCCAGCTCCCTGGACAGCGGGGCTCTGTACAATGAGCAGTTCTTC,CASSLDSGALYNEQFF
TRBJ2-1,TRBV5-1,few,TRBD2,TGCGCCAGCAGCTCGTCGACTAGCGGGAGTCCGAATGAGCAGTTCTTC,CASSSSTSGSPNEQFF
TRBJ2-7,TRBV5-1,few,.,TGCGCCAGCAGCTTTTTGGGCAGAACCTACGAGCAGTACTTC,CASSFLGRTYEQYF
TRBJ1-1,TRBV5-1,few,TRBD1,TGCGCCAGCAGCTGGACAACGGGGGACAGGGTTTCGAACACTGAAGCTTTCTTT,CASSWTTGDRVSNTEAFF
TRBJ2-5,TRBV6-1,.,.,TGTGCCAGCAGTGATATACAAGAGACCCAGTACTTC,CASSDIQETQYF
TRBJ2-7,TRBV4-3,.,.,TGCGCCAGCAGCCAAGATTCGGGGGACGGCGGGGCCTACGAGCAGTACTTC,CASSQDSGDGGAYEQYF
TRBJ1-1,TRBV19,few,.,TGTGCCAGTAGTCACCGGGGACAAAACACTGAAGCTTTCTTT,CASSHRGQNTEAFF
TRBJ1-2,TRBV5-6,few,.,TGTGCCAGCAGCTTACGACAGTATAACTATGGCTACACCTTC,CASSLRQYNYGYTF
TRBJ2-7,TRBV29-1,.,.,TGCAGCGTCGGGACTCATAACACCTACGAGCAGTACTTC,CSVGTHNTYEQYF
TRBJ1-6,TRBV30,few,.,TGTGCCTGGACCCCCCGGGGGGTTTCACCCCTCCACTTT,CAWTPRGVSPLHF
TRBJ2-3,TRBV11-3,few,.,TGTGCCAGCAGCCCTGGGGACACCGGGAGCACAGATACGCAGTATTTT,CASSPGDTGSTDTQYF
TRBJ2-5,TRBV2,.,TRBD2,TGTGCCAGCAGTCCCTCCCAACTAGCGGGAAAGGAGGAGACCCAGTACTTC,CASSPSQLAGKEETQYF
TRBJ1-2,TRBV9,.,.,TGTGCCAGCAGCGTAGATCGGACTATGACTAACTATGGCTACACCTTC,CASSVDRTMTNYGYTF
TRBJ2-2,TRBV6-1,.,TRBD1,TGTGCCAACTCACAGGGGGTTTTGAACACCGGGGAGCTGTTTTTT,CANSQGVLNTGELFF
TRBJ1-4,TRBV6-1,.,.,TGTGCCAGCAGGGAGTCAGGGGCTGAAAAACTGTTTTTT,CASRESGAEKLFF
TRBJ2-7,TRBV6-5,.,TRBD2,TGTGCCAGCAGTACCGGACTAGCGGGAGGTTTCGAGCAGTACTTC,CASSTGLAGGFEQYF
TRBJ2-7,TRBV6-5,.,.,TGTGCCAGCAGTTACTCGGAACAATGGACTGGCGAGCAGTACTTC,CASSYSEQWTGEQYF
TRBJ2-7,TRBV10-3,.,TRBD2,TGTGCCATCAGTTTACTAGCGGGGGGAACCTACGAGCAGTACTTC,CAISLLAGGTYEQYF
TRBJ2-2,TRBV10-3,once,TRBD2,TGTGCCATCAGTCCCGGCGCCTTAGGACTAGCGGGCACCGGGGAGCTGTTTTTT,CAISPGALGLAGTGELFF
TRBJ2-7,TRBV30,.,TRBD2,TGTGCCTGGAGTTCGGGACTAGCGGAATACGAGCAGTACTTC,CAWSSGLAEYEQYF
TRBJ2-7,TRBV28,.,TRBD1,TGTGCCAGCAGCCCAGCGCAGGGGGTCCACGAGCAGTACTTC,CASSPAQGVHEQYF
TRBJ1-1,TRBV5-4,.,.,TGTGCCAGCAGCTTGGGCAGGCTGAACACTGAAGCTTTCTTT,CASSLGRLNTEAFF
TRBJ2-5,TRBV7-3,.,TRBD2,TGTGCCAGCAGCCCGACTAGCGGGGATTACCAAGAGACCCAGTACTTC,CASSPTSGDYQETQYF
TRBJ1-2,TRBV27,.,TRBD1,TGTGCCAGCAGTTTATCTGCAGGGGGTAACTATGGCTACACCTTC,CASSLSAGGNYGYTF
TRBJ1-6,TRBV7-3,.,.,TGTGCCAGCAGCTTGGAGGGCCTGGGGGGTTCACCCCTCCACTTT,CASSLEGLGGSPLHF
TRBJ2-1,TRBV27,.,TRBD2,TGTGCCAGCAGAATAGCGGGAGGAGGCAATGAGCAGTTCTTC,CASRIAGGGNEQFF
TRBJ2-7,TRBV5-1,.,TRBD2,TGCGCCAGCAGCTTCGCTGGGACTAGCGGATGCGAGCAGTACTTC,CASSFAGTSGCEQYF
TRBJ2-2,TRBV5-4,.,TRBD2,TGTGCCAGCAGCCTAAAGGGACTAGCGGGAGGCGGTACCGGGGAGCTGTTTTTT,CASSLKGLAGGGTGELFF
TRBJ2-3,TRBV7-9,.,TRBD2,TGTGCCAGCAGCAGACTAGCGGGAGTAACAGATACGCAGTATTTT,CASSRLAGVTDTQYF
TRBJ2-2,TRBV14,.,.,TGTGCCAGCAGCTCCCTCGCAGGGCAGGGCACCGGGGAGCTGTTTTTT,CASSSLAGQGTGELFF
TRBJ1-5,TRBV29-1,.,.,TGCAGCGTTTCGGGAGGTGGCCCTTATAGCAATCAGCCCCAGCATTTT,CSVSGGGPYSNQPQHF
TRBJ2-1,TRBV30,.,.,TGCCTATGGAGGGGGCGGATCGGGGAGCAGTTCTTC,CLWRGRIGEQFF
TRBJ2-5,TRBV7-9,.,.,TGTGCCAGCAGCTTCTTTGGCACAGGGCGAGAGACCCAGTACTTC,CASSFFGTGRETQYF
TRBJ2-6,TRBV6-1,.,.,TGTGCCAGCAGTGCAGATTCTGGGGCCAACGTCCTGACTTTC,CASSADSGANVLTF
TRBJ2-2,TRBV5-1,.,.,TGCGCCAGCTCGGGGGACACCGGGGAGCTGTTTTTT,CASSGDTGELFF
TRBJ1-2,TRBV2,.,.,TGTGCCAGCAGCGCCAAGACTTACTATGGCTACACCTTC,CASSAKTYYGYTF
TRBJ1-1,TRBV30,once,.,TGTGCCTGGAGTGTACAGGCGGTGAACTCTAGGGAAGCTTTCTTT,CAWSVQAVNSREAFF
TRBJ2-3,TRBV14,.,.,TGTGCCAGCAGCAGGAGGACAGATACGCAGTATTTT,CASSRRTDTQYF
TRBJ2-6,TRBV5-1,.,.,TGCGCCAGCAGGTGGTGGGACACCTTCTCTGGGGCCAACGTCCTGACTTTC,CASRWWDTFSGANVLTF
TRBJ2-2,TRBV5-1,.,TRBD1,TGCGCCAGCAGCCATGGGACAGGGGGCACCGGGGAGCTGTTTTTT,CASSHGTGGTGELFF
TRBJ2-3,TRBV27,.,TRBD2,TGTGCCAGCAGTTTAATCCCGGCTAGCGGGGCTAGCACAGATACGCAGTATTTT,CASSLIPASGASTDTQYF
TRBJ1-5,TRBV19,few,TRBD1,TGTGCCAGTAGTGTAGACAGGGGTGATCAGCCCCAGCATTTT,CASSVDRGDQPQHF
TRBJ1-1,TRBV28,.,.,TGTGCCAGCAGTTTCGAGGGAAAAGCTTTCTTT,CASSFEGKAFF
TRBJ2-7,TRBV15,.,TRBD2,TGTGCCACCAGCAGAGATCCCGTGACTAGCGGGAGGTCCCACGAGCAGTACTTC,CATSRDPVTSGRSHEQYF
TRBJ1-2,TRBV4-1,.,TRBD1,TGCGCCAGCAGCCAACATATTACCGGGACAGGGCGCTTCGGCTACACCTTC,CASSQHITGTGRFGYTF
TRBJ2-1,TRBV7-9,once,TRBD2,TGTGCCAACGCAAGGAGCGGGGGTAACAATGAGCAGTTCTTC,CANARSGGNNEQFF
TRBJ2-3,TRBV5-1,.,TRBD1,TGCGCCAGCAGCTGGGGGCTGGGACAGGATGGTTCAGATACGCAGTATTTT,CASSWGLGQDGSDTQYF
TRBJ2-3,TRBV9,.,TRBD2,TGTGCCAGCAGCGCACACGCGGGACTAACCATCACAGATACGCAGTATTTT,CASSAHAGLTITDTQYF
TRBJ2-7,TRBV11-2,few,.,TGTGCCAGCAGCTTAGGACAGTATGAGCAGTACTTC,CASSLGQYEQYF
TRBJ1-2,TRBV19,.,.,TGTGCCAGTAAGGAAACAGGGCTTGCTAACTATGGCTACACCTTC,CASKETGLANYGYTF
TRBJ1-5,TRBV19,once,TRBD1,TGTGCCAGTAGTGCGACAGGGGGCGCGGGCAATCAGCCCCAGCATTTT,CASSATGGAGNQPQHF
TRBJ1-3,TRBV29-1,.,TRBD1,TGCAACGTTAACAGGGGGCTGAGTGGAAACACCATATATTTT,CNVNRGLSGNTIYF